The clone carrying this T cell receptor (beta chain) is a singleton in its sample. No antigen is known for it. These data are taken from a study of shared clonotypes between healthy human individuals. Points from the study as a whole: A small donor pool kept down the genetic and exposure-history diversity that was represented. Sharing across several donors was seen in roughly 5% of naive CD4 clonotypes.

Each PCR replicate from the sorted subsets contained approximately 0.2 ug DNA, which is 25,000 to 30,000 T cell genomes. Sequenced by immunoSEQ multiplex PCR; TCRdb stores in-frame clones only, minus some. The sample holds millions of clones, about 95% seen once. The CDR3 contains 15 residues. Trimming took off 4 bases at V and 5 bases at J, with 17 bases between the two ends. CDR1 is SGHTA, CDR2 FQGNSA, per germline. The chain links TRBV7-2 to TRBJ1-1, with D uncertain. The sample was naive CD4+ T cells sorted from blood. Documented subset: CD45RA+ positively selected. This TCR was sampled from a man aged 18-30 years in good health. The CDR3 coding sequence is TGTGCCAGCAGCTCCTTTGCCGCCCCCGGGACTGAAGCTTTCTTT. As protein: CASSSFAAPGTEAFF.